What follows are 25 T cell receptor beta chains derived from one specimen sequenced in a study of CXCR3-negative and CXCR3-positive naive CD8 T cells. The study made its TRB cDNA libraries by 5' RACE, adding UMI labels. No DNA is given; TCRdb re-called the 5' RACE reads and lists each CDR3 protein once. The table lists about 40,000 distinct CDR3 sequences. Sequencing was carried out using memory CD8+ T cells from blood. The origin of the receptors is a human donor in good health. Some clones in this sample may be carry-over from other donors' samples.

The V gene is TRBV6-1, the J gene TRBJ1-5. The CDR3 length is 14 residues. CDR1 and CDR2 from the germline V gene are MNHNS and SASEGT. This chain's CDR3 is CASSEEMANQPQHF.

The chain couples TRBV12-3 or TRBV12-4 to TRBJ1-1. This CDR3 contains 12 residues. CDR3 loop: CASSLAWTEAFF.

The rearrangement uses TRBV7-9 and TRBJ1-1. This CDR3 region has 12 residues. The germline CDR1 and CDR2 sequences are SEHNR and FQNEAQ (reference sequence). CDR3 in amino acids: CASSLATTEAFF.

The chain carries TRBV6-2 or TRBV6-3 and TRBJ2-1; TCRdb's assignment of TRBD2 cannot be checked, as there is no DNA. There are 15 residues in the CDR3. In germline, CDR1 is MNHEY, CDR2 SVGEGT. CDR3 region: CASSHPQRGGGEQFF.

V gene TRBV6-2 or TRBV6-3 combines with J gene TRBJ2-1; TCRdb indicates TRBD2, and absent DNA this call remains unverified. Germline V gives CDR1 MNHEY, CDR2 SVGEGT. CDR3 length: 15 amino acids. The CDR3 here is CASSRLGGAYNEQFF.

This clonotype registers large by frequency. The V and J genes are TRBV12-3 or TRBV12-4 and TRBJ1-5; TCRdb calls TRBD1, which cannot be checked without DNA. This CDR3 comprises 14 residues. The CDR3 loop reads CASSWRQGEQPQHF.

This sequence joins TRBV28 and TRBJ2-4; TCRdb's D call of TRBD1 is untestable without DNA. The CDR3 totals 16 residues. Germline V gene sequence: CDR1 MDHEN, CDR2 SYDVKM. The CDR3 loop reads CATLTGVTLAKNIQYF.

The J gene is TRBJ2-3, the V gene TRBV29-1; TCRdb's assignment of TRBD2 cannot be checked, as there is no DNA. The CDR3 has 12 residues. The germline CDR1 and CDR2 sequences are SQVTM and ANQGSEA. CDR3 in amino acids: CSVGRSGYTQYF.

The chain couples TRBV6-1 to TRBJ2-2. Germline CDR1 is MNHNS and CDR2 is SASEGT. The CDR3 has 12 amino acids. CDR3 protein: CASSDFSGELFF.

The CDR3 here is CASSLVPGEQNTGELFF. The chain couples TRBV5-5 to TRBJ2-2; no DNA is available, so the TRBD1 call from TCRdb remains unchecked. CDR3 length equals 17 residues. Germline V gene data show CDR1 as SGHKS and CDR2 as YYEKEE (reference sequence).

The genes are TRBV15 and TRBJ2-7; with no DNA, the TCRdb D assignment of TRBD1 cannot be verified. The CDR3 runs 15 residues. Germline lookup yields CDR1 LNHNV and CDR2 YYDKDF (reference sequence). The CDR3: CATSRDRHGGNEQYF.

The genes are TRBV11-2 and TRBJ2-7; TCRdb reports TRBD2, a call that lacks DNA to check it against. The CDR3 is 16 amino acids. Germline CDR1 and CDR2: SGHAT and FQNNGV. The CDR3 sequence: CASSTALSGPVYEQYF.

The chain links TRBV29-1 to TRBJ2-1; TCRdb reports TRBD2, a call that lacks DNA to check it against. The CDR3 runs 14 residues. The germline CDR1 and CDR2 sequences are SQVTM and ANQGSEA. The CDR3 spells CSVATSGGFNEQFF.

The chain recombines TRBV6-2 or TRBV6-3 with TRBJ2-1. This CDR3 contains 15 residues. Germline CDR1 and CDR2: MNHEY and SVGEGT. CDR3 protein: CASCWTLSSYNEQFF.

This chain connects TRBV9 to TRBJ2-1; absent DNA, TCRdb's TRBD2 call cannot be checked. This CDR3 has 18 amino acids. Germline assignment: CDR1 SGDLS and CDR2 YYNGEE. The CDR3 loop reads CASSVQVAGGSSYNEQFF. Variable domain in full (rest from reference TRBV9 and TRBJ2-1): DSGVTQTPKHLITATGQRVTLRCSPRSGDLSVYWYQQSLDQGLQFLIQYYNGEERAKGNILERFSAQQFPDLHSELNLSSLELGDSALYFCASSVQVAGGSSYNEQFFGPGTRLTVL.

This chain links TRBV29-1 with TRBJ2-5. This CDR3 contains 12 residues. Germline loops: CDR1 SQVTM, CDR2 ANQGSEA. The CDR3: CSVEQNQETQYF. The full variable domain, completed using reference TRBV29-1 and TRBJ2-5, is SAVISQKPSRDICQRGTSLTIQCQVDSQVTMMFWYRQQPGQSLTLIATANQGSEATYESGFVIDKFPISRPNLTFSTLTVSNMSPEDSSIYLCSVEQNQETQYFGPGTRLLVL.

The chain is built from TRBV20-1 and TRBJ2-7; no DNA is available, so the TRBD2 call from TCRdb remains unchecked. The CDR3 is 14 amino acids. Germline V gene sequence: CDR1 DFQATT, CDR2 SNEGSKA (reference sequence). CDR3 amino acids: CSAYGTRESGEQYF.

This CDR3 reads CASSQDRRGSGELFF. The chain couples TRBV4-3 to TRBJ2-2; TCRdb returns TRBD1, unconfirmable since there is no DNA. CDR1 and CDR2 (germline): LGHNA, YSLEER. The CDR3 sequence is 15 residues long.

This CDR3 is CASSFIDPNEKLFF. The chain links TRBV7-9 to TRBJ1-4. Per the germline V gene, CDR1 is SEHNR and CDR2 is FQNEAQ (reference sequence). This CDR3 has 14 amino acids.

The chain carries TRBV3-1 and TRBJ1-2; TCRdb's D gene call, TRBD1, goes unchecked for lack of DNA. This CDR3 region has 15 residues. CDR1 is LGHDT and CDR2 is YNNKEL in the germline V gene (reference sequence). CDR3 sequence reads: CASSEEGRVTHGYTF.

The CDR3 protein is CSAPGVTEAFF. The V call is TRBV20-1, the J call TRBJ1-1; TCRdb's D call, TRBD1, is unchecked because there is no DNA. The CDR3 sequence is 11 residues long. In germline, CDR1 is DFQATT, CDR2 SNEGSKA (reference sequence).

V and J are TRBV21-1 and TRBJ1-3; TCRdb picks TRBD1, but there is no DNA to check that call. TRBV21-1 is an annotated pseudogene. This CDR3 is built from 18 residues. CDR3 protein: CASSKALQGGNVGNTIYF.

The rearrangement uses TRBV6-4 and TRBJ2-2; TCRdb proposes TRBD2, but this gene call is untestable without DNA. Germline values: CDR1 MRHNA, CDR2 SNTAGT. The CDR3 is 15 amino acids. CDR3 sequence reads: CASSEGLANTGELFF.

The V call is TRBV7-9, the J call TRBJ2-7; TCRdb calls TRBD1, which cannot be checked without DNA. This CDR3 is 16 amino acids long. CDR1 is SEHNR, CDR2 FQNEAQ, per germline (reference sequence). The CDR3: CASRSSVGGQVYEQYF. The complete variable domain, with remaining parts taken from reference TRBV7-9 and TRBJ2-7, reads DTGVSQNPRHKITKRGQNVTFRCDPISEHNRLYWYRQTLGQGPEFLTYFQNEAQLEKSRLLSDRFSAERPKGSFSTLEIQRTEQGDSAMYLCASRSSVGGQVYEQYFGPGTRLTVT.

V and J are TRBV4-2 and TRBJ1-1; as DNA is missing, the TRBD1 call by TCRdb cannot be tested. CDR3 size: 15 residues. Germline loops: CDR1 LGHNA, CDR2 YNFKEQ. CDR3 sequence reads: CASSQPDRRNTEAFF.